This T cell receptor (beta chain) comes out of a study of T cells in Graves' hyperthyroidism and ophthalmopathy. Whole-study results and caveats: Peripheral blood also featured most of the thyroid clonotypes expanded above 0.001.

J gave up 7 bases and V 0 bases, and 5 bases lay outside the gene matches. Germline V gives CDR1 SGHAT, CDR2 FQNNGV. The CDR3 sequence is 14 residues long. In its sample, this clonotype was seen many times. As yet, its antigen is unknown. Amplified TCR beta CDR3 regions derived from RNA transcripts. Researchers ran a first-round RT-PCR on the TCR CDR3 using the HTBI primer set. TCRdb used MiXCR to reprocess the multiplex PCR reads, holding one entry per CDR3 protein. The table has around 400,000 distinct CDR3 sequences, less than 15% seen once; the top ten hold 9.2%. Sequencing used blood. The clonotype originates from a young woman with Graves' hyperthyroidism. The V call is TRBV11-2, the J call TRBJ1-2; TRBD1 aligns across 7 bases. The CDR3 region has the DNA TGTGCCAGCAGCTTAGAAGGGGGCGTGCGTGGCTACACCTTC. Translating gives CASSLEGGVRGYTF. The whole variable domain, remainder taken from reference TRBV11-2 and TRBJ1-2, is EAGVAQSPRYKIIEKRQSVAFWCNPISGHATLYWYQQILGQGPKLLIQFQNNGVVDDSQLPKDRFSAERLKGVDSTLKIQPAKLEDSAVYLCASSLEGGVRGYTFGSGTRLTVV.